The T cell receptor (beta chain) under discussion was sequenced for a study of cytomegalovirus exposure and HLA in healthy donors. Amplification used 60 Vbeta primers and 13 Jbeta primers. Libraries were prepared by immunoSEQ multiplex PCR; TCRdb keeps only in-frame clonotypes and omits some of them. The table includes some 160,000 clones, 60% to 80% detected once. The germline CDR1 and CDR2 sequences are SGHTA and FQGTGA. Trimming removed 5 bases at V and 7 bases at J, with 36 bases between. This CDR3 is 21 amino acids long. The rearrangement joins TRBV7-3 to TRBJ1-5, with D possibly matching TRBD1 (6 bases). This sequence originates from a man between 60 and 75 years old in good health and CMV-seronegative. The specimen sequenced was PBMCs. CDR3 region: CASSQQNSGTISRTPLQPQHF. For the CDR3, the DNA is TGTGCCAGCAGCCAACAAAACTCCGGGACAATAAGTCGTACGCCCTTGCAGCCCCAGCATTTT. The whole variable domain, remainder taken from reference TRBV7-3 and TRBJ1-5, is GAGVSQTPSNKVTEKGKYVELRCDPISGHTALYWYRQSLGQGPEFLIYFQGTGAADDSGLPNDRFFAVRPEGSVSTLKIQRTERGDSAVYLCASSQQNSGTISRTPLQPQHFGDGTRLSIL.